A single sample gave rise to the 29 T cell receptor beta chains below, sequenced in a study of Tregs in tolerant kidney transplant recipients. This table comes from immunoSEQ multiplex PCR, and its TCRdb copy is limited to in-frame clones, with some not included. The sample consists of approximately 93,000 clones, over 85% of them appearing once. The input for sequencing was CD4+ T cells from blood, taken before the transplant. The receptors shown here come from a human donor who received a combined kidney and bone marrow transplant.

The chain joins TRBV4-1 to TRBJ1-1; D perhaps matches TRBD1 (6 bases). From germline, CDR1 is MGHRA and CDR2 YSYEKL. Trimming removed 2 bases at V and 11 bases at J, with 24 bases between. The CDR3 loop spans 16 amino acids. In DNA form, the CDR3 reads TGCGCCAGCAGCCAAAACCCGCGACAGGTGCCAGGACGGGCTTTCTTT. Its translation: CASSQNPRQVPGRAFF.

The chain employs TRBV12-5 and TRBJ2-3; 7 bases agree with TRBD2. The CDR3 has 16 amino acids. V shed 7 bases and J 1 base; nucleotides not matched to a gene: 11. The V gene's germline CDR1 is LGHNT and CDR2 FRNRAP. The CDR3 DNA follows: TGTGCTAGTGTCGGCCCTAGCGGAATCCGCACAGATACGCAGTATTTT. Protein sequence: CASVGPSGIRTDTQYF.

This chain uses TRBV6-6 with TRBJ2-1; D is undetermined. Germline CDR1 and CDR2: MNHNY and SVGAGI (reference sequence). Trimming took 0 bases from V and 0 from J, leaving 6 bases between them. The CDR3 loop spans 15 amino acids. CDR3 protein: CASSYSAASYNEQFF. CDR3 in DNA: TGTGCCAGCAGTTACTCGGCGGCCTCCTACAATGAGCAGTTCTTC.

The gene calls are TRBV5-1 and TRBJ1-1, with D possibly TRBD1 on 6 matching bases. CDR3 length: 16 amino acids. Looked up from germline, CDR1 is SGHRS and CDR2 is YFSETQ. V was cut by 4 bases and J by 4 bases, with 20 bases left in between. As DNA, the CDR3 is TGCGCCAGCAGCCAGGTCCCGCAGGGGTTAGGCACTGAAGCTTTCTTT. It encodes CASSQVPQGLGTEAFF. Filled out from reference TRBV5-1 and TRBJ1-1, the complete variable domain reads KAGVTQTPRYLIKTRGQQVTLSCSPISGHRSVSWYQQTPGQGLQFLFEYFSETQRNKGNFPGRFSGRQFSNSRSEMNVSTLELGDSALYLCASSQVPQGLGTEAFFGQGTRLTVV.

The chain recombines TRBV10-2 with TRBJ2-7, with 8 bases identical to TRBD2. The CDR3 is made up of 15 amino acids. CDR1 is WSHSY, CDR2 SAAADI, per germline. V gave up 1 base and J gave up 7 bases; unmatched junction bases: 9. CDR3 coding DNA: TGCGCCAGCAGTGAGTTCTCGACCGGGAGGGTGGAGCAGTACTTC. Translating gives CASSEFSTGRVEQYF.

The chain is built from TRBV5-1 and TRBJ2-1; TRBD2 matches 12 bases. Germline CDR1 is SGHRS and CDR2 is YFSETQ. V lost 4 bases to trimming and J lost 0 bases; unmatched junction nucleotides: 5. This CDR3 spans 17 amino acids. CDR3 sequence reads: CASSRGLAGSSYNEQFF. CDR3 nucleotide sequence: TGCGCCAGCAGCCGTGGACTAGCGGGGAGCTCCTACAATGAGCAGTTCTTC.

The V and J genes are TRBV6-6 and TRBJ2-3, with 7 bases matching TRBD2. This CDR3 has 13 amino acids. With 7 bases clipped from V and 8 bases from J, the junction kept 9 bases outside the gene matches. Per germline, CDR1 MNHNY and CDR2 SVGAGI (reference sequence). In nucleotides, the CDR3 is TGTGCCAGCACCTCGGTGGCGGGAGTTACGCAGTATTTT. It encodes CASTSVAGVTQYF.

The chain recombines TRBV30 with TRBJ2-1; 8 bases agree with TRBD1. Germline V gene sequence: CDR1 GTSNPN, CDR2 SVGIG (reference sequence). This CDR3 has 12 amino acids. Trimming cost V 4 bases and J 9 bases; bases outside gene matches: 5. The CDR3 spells CAWTDRGSEQFF. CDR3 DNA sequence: TGTGCCTGGACTGACAGGGGTAGTGAGCAGTTCTTC.

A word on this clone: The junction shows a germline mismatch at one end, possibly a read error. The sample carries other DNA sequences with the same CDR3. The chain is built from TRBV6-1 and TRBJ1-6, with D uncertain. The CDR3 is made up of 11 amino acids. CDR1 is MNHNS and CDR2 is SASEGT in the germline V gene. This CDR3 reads CASRTNSPLHF. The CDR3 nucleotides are TGTGCCAGCAGAACAAATTCCCCCCTCCACTTT.

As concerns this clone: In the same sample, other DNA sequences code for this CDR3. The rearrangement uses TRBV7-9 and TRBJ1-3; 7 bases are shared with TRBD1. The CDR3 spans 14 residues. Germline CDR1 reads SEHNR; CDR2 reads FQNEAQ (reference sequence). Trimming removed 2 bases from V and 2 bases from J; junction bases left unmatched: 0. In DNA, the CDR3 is TGTGCCAGCAGCTTACAGGGGGCTGGAAACACCATATATTTT. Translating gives CASSLQGAGNTIYF.

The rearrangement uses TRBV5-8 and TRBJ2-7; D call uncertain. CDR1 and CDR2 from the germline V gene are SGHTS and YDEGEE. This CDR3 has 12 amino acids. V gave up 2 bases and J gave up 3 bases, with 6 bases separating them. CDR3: CASSFASYEQYF. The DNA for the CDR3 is TGTGCCAGCAGCTTCGCTAGCTACGAGCAGTACTTC. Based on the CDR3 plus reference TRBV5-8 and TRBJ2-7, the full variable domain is EAGVTQSPTHLIKTRGQQATLRCSPISGHTSVYWYQQALGLGLQFLLWYDEGEERNRGNFPPRFSGRQFPNYSSELNVNALELEDSALYLCASSFASYEQYFGPGTRLTVT.

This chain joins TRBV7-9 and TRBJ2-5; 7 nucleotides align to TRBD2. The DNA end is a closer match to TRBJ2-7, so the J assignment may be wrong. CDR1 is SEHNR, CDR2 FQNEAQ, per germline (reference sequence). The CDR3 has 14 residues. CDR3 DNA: TGTGCCAGCAGCTACGGGGGGAGGGCCGACGAGCAGTACTTC. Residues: CASSYGGRADEQYF.

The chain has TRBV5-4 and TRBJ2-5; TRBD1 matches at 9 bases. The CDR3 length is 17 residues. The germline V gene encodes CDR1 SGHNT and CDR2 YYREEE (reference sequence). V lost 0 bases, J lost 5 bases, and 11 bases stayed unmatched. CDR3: CASSLGTGGATGETQYF. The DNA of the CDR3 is TGTGCCAGCAGCTTGGGCACAGGGGGCGCCACGGGGGAGACCCAGTACTTC. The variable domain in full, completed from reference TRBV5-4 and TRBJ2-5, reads ETGVTQSPTHLIKTRGQQVTLRCSSQSGHNTVSWYQQALGQGPQFIFQYYREEENGRGNFPPRFSGLQFPNYSSELNVNALELDDSALYLCASSLGTGGATGETQYFGPGTRLLVL.

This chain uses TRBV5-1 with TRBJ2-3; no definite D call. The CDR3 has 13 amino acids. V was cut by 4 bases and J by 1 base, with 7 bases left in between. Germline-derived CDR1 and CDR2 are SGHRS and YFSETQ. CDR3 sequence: CASSRTGTDTQYF. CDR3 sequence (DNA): TGCGCCAGCAGCAGAACAGGCACAGATACGCAGTATTTT. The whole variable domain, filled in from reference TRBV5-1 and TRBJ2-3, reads KAGVTQTPRYLIKTRGQQVTLSCSPISGHRSVSWYQQTPGQGLQFLFEYFSETQRNKGNFPGRFSGRQFSNSRSEMNVSTLELGDSALYLCASSRTGTDTQYFGPGTRLTVL.

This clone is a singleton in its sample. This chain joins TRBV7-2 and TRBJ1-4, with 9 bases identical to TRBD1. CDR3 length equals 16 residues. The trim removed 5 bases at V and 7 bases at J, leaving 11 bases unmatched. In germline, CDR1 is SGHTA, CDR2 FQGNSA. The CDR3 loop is CASSLRITGGFEKLFF. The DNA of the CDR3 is TGTGCCAGCAGCCTCAGAATAACAGGGGGCTTTGAAAAACTGTTTTTT.

The CDR3 sequence is CAISRQGAGGELFF. DNA for the CDR3: TGTGCCATCAGCCGGCAGGGGGCGGGCGGGGAGCTGTTTTTT. V usage is TRBV10-3 and J usage is TRBJ2-2; the match to TRBD1 covers 8 bases. In germline, CDR1 is ENHRY, CDR2 SYGVKD. Trimming at V came to 6 bases and at J to 7 bases, leaving 7 bases not matched to a gene. This CDR3 comprises 14 residues.

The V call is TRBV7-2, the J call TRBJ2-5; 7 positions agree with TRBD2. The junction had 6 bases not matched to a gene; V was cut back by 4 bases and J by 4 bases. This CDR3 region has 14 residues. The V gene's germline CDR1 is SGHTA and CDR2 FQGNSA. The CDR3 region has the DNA TGTGCCAGCAGCTCCCGACTAGCAACAGAGACCCAGTACTTC. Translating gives CASSSRLATETQYF.

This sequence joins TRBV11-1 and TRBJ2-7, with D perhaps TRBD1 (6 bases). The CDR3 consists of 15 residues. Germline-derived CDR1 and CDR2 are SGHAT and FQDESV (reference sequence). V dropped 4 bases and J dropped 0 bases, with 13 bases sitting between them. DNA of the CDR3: TGTGCCAGCAGCTCCACAGGGTCTAGCTCCTACGAGCAGTACTTC. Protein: CASSSTGSSSYEQYF.

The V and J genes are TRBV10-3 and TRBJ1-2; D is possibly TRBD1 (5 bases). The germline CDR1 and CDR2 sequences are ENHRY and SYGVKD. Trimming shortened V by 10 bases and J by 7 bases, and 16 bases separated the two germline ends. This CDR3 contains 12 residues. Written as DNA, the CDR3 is TGTGCCACCAAGGCACAGGTTGCTGGCTACACCTTC. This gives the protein CATKAQVAGYTF.

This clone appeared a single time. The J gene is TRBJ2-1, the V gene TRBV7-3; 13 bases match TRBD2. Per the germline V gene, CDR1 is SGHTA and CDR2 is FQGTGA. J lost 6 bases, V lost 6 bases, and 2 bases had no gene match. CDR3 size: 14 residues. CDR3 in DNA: TGTGCCAGCAGTTGGACTAGCGGGAGCAATGAGCAGTTCTTC. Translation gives CASSWTSGSNEQFF.

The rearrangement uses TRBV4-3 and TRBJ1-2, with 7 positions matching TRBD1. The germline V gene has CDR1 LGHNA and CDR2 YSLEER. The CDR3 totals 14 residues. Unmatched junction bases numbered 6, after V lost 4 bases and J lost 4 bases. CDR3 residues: CASSPQGVGYGYTF. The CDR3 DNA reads TGCGCCAGCAGCCCCCAGGGGGTGGGCTATGGCTACACCTTC.

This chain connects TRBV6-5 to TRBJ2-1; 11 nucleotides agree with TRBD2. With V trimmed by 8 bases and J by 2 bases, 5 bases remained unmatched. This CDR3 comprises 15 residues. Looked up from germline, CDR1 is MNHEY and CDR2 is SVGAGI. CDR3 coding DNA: TGTGCCAGCCGAACGACTAGCGGGGCCTACAATGAGCAGTTCTTC. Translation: CASRTTSGAYNEQFF.

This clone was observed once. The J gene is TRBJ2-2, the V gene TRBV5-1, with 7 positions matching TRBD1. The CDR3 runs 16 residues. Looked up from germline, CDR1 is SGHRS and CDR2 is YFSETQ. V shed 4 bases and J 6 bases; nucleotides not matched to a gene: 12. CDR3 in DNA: TGCGCCAGCAGCGACACAGGGACAGCCGGCGCCGGGGAGCTGTTTTTT. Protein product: CASSDTGTAGAGELFF.

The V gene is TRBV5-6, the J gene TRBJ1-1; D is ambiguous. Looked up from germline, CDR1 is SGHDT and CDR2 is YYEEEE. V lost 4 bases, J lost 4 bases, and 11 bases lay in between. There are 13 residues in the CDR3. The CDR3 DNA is TGTGCCAGCAGCCGAAGGGAGGGCACTGAAGCTTTCTTT. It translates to CASSRREGTEAFF.

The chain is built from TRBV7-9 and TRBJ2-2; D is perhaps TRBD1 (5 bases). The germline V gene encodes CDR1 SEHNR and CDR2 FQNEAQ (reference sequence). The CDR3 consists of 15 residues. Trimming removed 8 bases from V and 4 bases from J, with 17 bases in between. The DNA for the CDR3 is TGTGCCAGCGGACACAGTGGTGGTGTCACCGGGGAGCTGTTTTTT. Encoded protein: CASGHSGGVTGELFF. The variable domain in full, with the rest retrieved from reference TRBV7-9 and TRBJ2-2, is DTGVSQNPRHKITKRGQNVTFRCDPISEHNRLYWYRQTLGQGPEFLTYFQNEAQLEKSRLLSDRFSAERPKGSFSTLEIQRTEQGDSAMYLCASGHSGGVTGELFFGEGSRLTVL.

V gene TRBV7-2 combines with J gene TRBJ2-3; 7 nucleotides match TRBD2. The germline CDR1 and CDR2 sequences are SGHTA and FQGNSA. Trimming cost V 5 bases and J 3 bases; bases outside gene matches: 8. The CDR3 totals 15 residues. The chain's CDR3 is CASSPWTSLTDTQYF. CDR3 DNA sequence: TGTGCCAGCAGCCCCTGGACTAGTCTTACAGATACGCAGTATTTT.

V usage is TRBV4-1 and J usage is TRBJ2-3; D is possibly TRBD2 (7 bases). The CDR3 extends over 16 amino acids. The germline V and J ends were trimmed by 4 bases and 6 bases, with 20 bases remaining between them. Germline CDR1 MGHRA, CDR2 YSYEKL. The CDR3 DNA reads TGCGCCAGCAGCCTAACCCCTTCGGGGGGCCGGGATACGCAGTATTTT. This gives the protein CASSLTPSGGRDTQYF.

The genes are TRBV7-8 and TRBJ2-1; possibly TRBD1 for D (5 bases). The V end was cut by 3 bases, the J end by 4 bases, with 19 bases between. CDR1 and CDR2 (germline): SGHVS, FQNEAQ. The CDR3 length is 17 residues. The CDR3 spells CASSFLPRGRVYNEQFF. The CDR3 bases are TGTGCCAGCAGCTTCCTACCAAGGGGCAGGGTTTACAATGAGCAGTTCTTC.

CDR3 bases: TGCAGCGTTGAGTACAGGGCTGGCACTGAAGCTTTCTTT. This translates into CSVEYRAGTEAFF. The V call is TRBV29-1, the J call TRBJ1-1; tentative D call: TRBD1 (6 bases). This CDR3 contains 13 residues. V dropped 3 bases and J dropped 4 bases, with 12 bases sitting between them. In germline, CDR1 is SQVTM, CDR2 ANQGSEA.